Listed here are 29 T cell receptor beta chains from one sample, sequenced in a study of blood T cell repertoires in COVID-19. Profiled with immunoSEQ multiplex PCR; TCRdb holds only in-frame clones, not every one. The profile shows more than 300,000 clones, about nine tenths of them singletons. The source material was peripheral blood. Receptor source: a woman aged 70-85 years with COVID-19, enrolled during active disease.

The chain carries TRBV5-6 and TRBJ2-7, with unresolved D. This CDR3 region has 14 residues. Germline assignment: CDR1 SGHDT and CDR2 YYEEEE. The V end was cut by 0 bases, the J end by 2 bases, with 9 bases between. The CDR3 sequence is CASSLGDSTYEQYF. Written as DNA, the CDR3 is TGTGCCAGCAGCTTGGGAGACTCGACCTACGAGCAGTACTTC.

V is TRBV5-5 and J is TRBJ2-3; D gene ambiguous. The ends were cut back, 4 bases at V and 0 bases at J, with 12 bases in the middle. This CDR3 has 15 residues. Germline values: CDR1 SGHKS, CDR2 YYEKEE (reference sequence). In nucleotides, the CDR3 is TGTGCCAGCAGCCAACCTGGCCAAAGCACAGATACGCAGTATTTT. This translates into CASSQPGQSTDTQYF.

The rearrangement uses TRBV28 and TRBJ2-3; D might be TRBD2 (7 bases). The V and J ends lost 9 bases and 4 bases respectively, with 17 bases between them. The germline CDR1 and CDR2 sequences are MDHEN and SYDVKM. CDR3 length: 14 residues. The DNA for the CDR3 is TGTGCCAGTGGGGGGGGCCACGAGGCAGATACGCAGTATTTT. Amino acid sequence: CASGGGHEADTQYF.

This clone was detected only once. This rearrangement joins TRBV27 to TRBJ1-2; possibly TRBD1 for D (6 bases). CDR3 size: 14 residues. The germline V gene encodes CDR1 MNHEY and CDR2 SMNVEV (reference sequence). Deletions cut 8 bases from V and 6 bases from J, with 19 bases between. CDR3 in amino acids: CASLPIGGADGYTF. The CDR3 DNA sequence: TGTGCCAGCCTTCCTATCGGGGGGGCTGATGGCTACACCTTC.

The chain combines TRBV9 with TRBJ1-6; D is unresolved. There are 15 residues in the CDR3. Germline CDR1 and CDR2: SGDLS and YYNGEE. V dropped 0 bases and J dropped 2 bases, with 6 bases sitting between them. The CDR3 DNA is TGTGCCAGCAGCGTAGTTGGCACCTATAATTCACCCCTCCACTTT. Its translation is CASSVVGTYNSPLHF.

The chain recombines TRBV28 with TRBJ2-1; no clear D gene. The CDR3 is 15 residues long. Germline loops: CDR1 MDHEN, CDR2 SYDVKM. Trimming took 3 bases from V and 0 from J, leaving 9 bases between them. CDR3 region: CASSLFTISYNEQFF. CDR3 bases: TGTGCCAGCAGTTTGTTTACTATCTCCTACAATGAGCAGTTCTTC.

The genes are TRBV6-5 and TRBJ1-4; D is undetermined. Trimming shortened V by 2 bases and J by 4 bases, and 8 bases separated the two germline ends. The CDR3 spans 14 residues. Germline V CDR1 and CDR2: MNHEY, SVGAGI. The CDR3 DNA follows: TGTGCCAGCAGTTACGGGCCCAGTAATGAAAAACTGTTTTTT. This encodes CASSYGPSNEKLFF.

This sequence joins TRBV9 and TRBJ2-7; perhaps TRBD2 as D (6 bases). The V gene's germline CDR1 is SGDLS and CDR2 YYNGEE. This CDR3 is built from 15 residues. V was pared by 1 base and J by 2 bases, with 13 bases between. CDR3 amino acids: CASSVSSEGPYEQYF. CDR3 DNA: TGTGCCAGCAGCGTAAGCTCGGAGGGTCCCTACGAGCAGTACTTC.

This chain uses TRBV6-4 with TRBJ1-1; D unresolved. Trimming cost V 3 bases and J 0 bases, with 8 bases left between them. This CDR3 region has 14 residues. Looked up from germline, CDR1 is MRHNA and CDR2 is SNTAGT. The CDR3 loop is CASSEQFMNTEAFF. The CDR3 DNA sequence: TGTGCCAGCAGTGAGCAGTTCATGAACACTGAAGCTTTCTTT.

The CDR3 nucleotides are TGTGCCACCCAGGGTTGGGGGACAGCTAACTATGGCTACACCTTC. Translated, it gives CATQGWGTANYGYTF. V is TRBV24-1 and J is TRBJ1-2; 7 nucleotides align to TRBD1. Losses at the gene ends were 9 bases for V and 0 bases for J; bases not matched to a gene: 9. The CDR3 spans 15 residues. The germline CDR1 and CDR2 sequences are KGHDR and SFDVKD.

This sequence joins TRBV24-1 and TRBJ1-1; 9 nucleotides agree with TRBD1. CDR3 length: 17 amino acids. With V trimmed by 5 bases and J by 2 bases, 11 bases remained unmatched. Germline assignment: CDR1 KGHDR and CDR2 SFDVKD. The CDR3 sequence: CATSGPAGTGFNTEAFF. The CDR3 coding sequence is TGTGCCACCAGTGGGCCGGCCGGGACAGGGTTTAACACTGAAGCTTTCTTT.

The genes are TRBV4-1 and TRBJ2-7; 7 bases are shared with TRBD1. Germline CDR1 reads MGHRA; CDR2 reads YSYEKL. J gave up 3 bases and V 5 bases, and 10 bases lay outside the gene matches. The CDR3 is 15 residues long. CDR3 in DNA: TGCGCCAGCAGCTACGACAGGGCTGTAAGCTACGAGCAGTACTTC. This encodes CASSYDRAVSYEQYF.

The CDR3 protein is CASSLFLTPTDTQYF. For the CDR3, the DNA is TGTGCCAGCAGCTTATTTCTAACCCCCACAGATACGCAGTATTTT. The chain joins TRBV11-2 to TRBJ2-3; D not certain. The ends were cut back, 2 bases at V and 2 bases at J, with 11 bases in the middle. This CDR3 is built from 15 residues. The germline CDR1 and CDR2 sequences are SGHAT and FQNNGV.

The V and J genes are TRBV2 and TRBJ1-3; perhaps TRBD1 as D (6 bases). Per germline, CDR1 SNHLY and CDR2 FYNNEI. Trimming shortened V by 5 bases and J by 0 bases, and 14 bases separated the two germline ends. The CDR3 is 16 residues long. This CDR3 is CASSSTGPSSGNTIYF. The CDR3 DNA reads TGTGCCAGCAGTTCTACAGGGCCGAGCTCTGGAAACACCATATATTTT.

This rearrangement joins TRBV27 to TRBJ2-7; possible D gene TRBD1, 5 bases. The CDR3 runs 12 residues. Germline assignment: CDR1 MNHEY and CDR2 SMNVEV (reference sequence). V gave up 5 bases and J gave up 4 bases, with 9 bases separating them. CDR3 region: CASSAQGYEQYF. CDR3 DNA sequence: TGTGCCAGCAGTGCCCAGGGTTACGAGCAGTACTTC.

The rearrangement uses TRBV7-2 and TRBJ1-2; D possibly corresponds to TRBD1 (5 bases). Deletions cut 2 bases from V and 8 bases from J, with 18 bases between. This CDR3 region has 15 residues. Germline V lookup: CDR1 SGHTA, CDR2 FQGNSA. The CDR3: CASSLSLTGPWGYTF. CDR3 DNA sequence: TGTGCCAGCAGCTTATCTTTAACAGGCCCTTGGGGCTACACCTTC.

The chain employs TRBV6-5 and TRBJ2-1; 11 bases fit TRBD1. The CDR3 consists of 14 residues. Germline CDR1 MNHEY, CDR2 SVGAGI. Trimming cost V 6 bases and J 8 bases; bases outside gene matches: 6. CDR3 loop: CASRRDRGMYEQFF. CDR3 nucleotides: TGTGCCAGCAGGCGGGACAGGGGGATGTATGAGCAGTTCTTC.

The V call is TRBV2, the J call TRBJ1-1; D not certain. The V end lost 2 bases, the J end lost 5 bases, and 12 bases lay between the germline ends. The CDR3 runs 14 residues. The V gene's germline CDR1 is SNHLY and CDR2 FYNNEI. CDR3 nucleotides: TGTGCCAGCAGTGAAAGGACTCTCGGTACTGAAGCTTTCTTT. Its protein product is CASSERTLGTEAFF.

The chain joins TRBV9 to TRBJ2-1; the match to TRBD2 covers 14 bases. V lost 0 bases and J lost 2; bases outside the gene matches: 1. The CDR3 is 17 residues long. Germline values: CDR1 SGDLS, CDR2 YYNGEE. Written as DNA, the CDR3 is TGTGCCAGCAGCGTAGGGACTAGCGGGGGGACCTACAATGAGCAGTTCTTC. Its translation is CASSVGTSGGTYNEQFF. Drawing the rest from reference TRBV9 and TRBJ2-1, the complete variable domain is DSGVTQTPKHLITATGQRVTLRCSPRSGDLSVYWYQQSLDQGLQFLIQYYNGEERAKGNILERFSAQQFPDLHSELNLSSLELGDSALYFCASSVGTSGGTYNEQFFGPGTRLTVL.

The V call is TRBV15, the J call TRBJ1-1; D might be TRBD1 (5 bases). Germline assignment: CDR1 LNHNV and CDR2 YYDKDF (reference sequence). V gave up 0 bases and J gave up 10 bases, with 6 bases separating them. The CDR3 runs 11 residues. CDR3 loop: CATSREGGAFF. In nucleotides, the CDR3 is TGTGCCACCAGCAGAGAGGGGGGAGCTTTCTTT. Filled out from reference TRBV15 and TRBJ1-1, the complete variable domain reads DAMVIQNPRYQVTQFGKPVTLSCSQTLNHNVMYWYQQKSSQAPKLLFHYYDKDFNNEADTPDNFQSRRPNTSFCFLDIRSPGLGDTAMYLCATSREGGAFFGQGTRLTVV.

This sequence joins TRBV28 and TRBJ1-1, with 7 bases matching TRBD1. The CDR3 consists of 15 residues. Losses at the gene ends were 5 bases for V and 4 bases for J; bases not matched to a gene: 10. CDR1 MDHEN and CDR2 SYDVKM come from the germline V gene. In DNA, the CDR3 is TGTGCCAGCAGTCCCCCCCGACAGGGCTCCACTGAAGCTTTCTTT. As protein: CASSPPRQGSTEAFF.

Turning to this clone: Lacking the conserved final phenylalanine or tryptophan, this CDR3 likely reflects a read error. The limits of the CDR3 on the DNA are not certain, so only TCRdb's listed CDR3 is given. V usage is TRBV29-1 and J usage is TRBJ2-4; the table's D call, TRBD1, was not checked against the DNA. The CDR3 has 9 amino acids, counting both end residues. The germline gives CDR1 SQVTM, CDR2 ANQGSEA. CDR3 amino acids: CSVVGQGND.

This sequence joins TRBV20-1 and TRBJ1-5; D perhaps matches TRBD1 (5 bases). Looked up from germline, CDR1 is DFQATT and CDR2 is SNEGSKA (reference sequence). This CDR3 is 11 amino acids long. CDR3 coding DNA: TGCAGCTACTCTCAGGGTGTGTCCCAGCATTTT. Protein sequence: CSYSQGVSQHF.

The chain recombines TRBV25-1 with TRBJ1-1; 7 bases match TRBD1. V lost 0 bases, J lost 8 bases, and 6 bases stayed unmatched. Germline V gene lookup returns CDR1 MGHDK and CDR2 SYGVNS. The CDR3 sequence is 14 residues long. The DNA of the CDR3 is TGTGCCAGCAGTGAATACCGCGAGGGGGCGGAAGCTTTCTTT. Encoded protein: CASSEYREGAEAFF.

This clone was recorded once. The chain combines TRBV2 with TRBJ2-3; possible D gene TRBD2, 6 bases. This CDR3 contains 13 residues. Germline V gene sequence: CDR1 SNHLY, CDR2 FYNNEI. Deletions cut 7 bases from V and 2 bases from J, with 10 bases between. CDR3 region: CASIRGITDTQYF. For the CDR3, the DNA is TGTGCCAGCATCCGCGGGATCACAGATACGCAGTATTTT.

The CDR3 spells CASSLDRGAETQYF. The CDR3 nucleotides are TGCGCCAGCAGCTTGGACAGGGGGGCAGAGACCCAGTACTTC. J is TRBJ2-5 and V is TRBV5-1; 8 nucleotides align to TRBD1. Germline CDR1 SGHRS, CDR2 YFSETQ. With V trimmed by 0 bases and J by 4 bases, 2 bases remained unmatched. The CDR3 length is 14 residues.

The rearrangement uses TRBV7-9 and TRBJ2-7, with a tentative D call TRBD2 (5 bases). V was shortened by 6 bases and J by 2 bases, with 20 bases between the two germline ends. CDR1 and CDR2 from the germline V gene are SEHNR and FQNEAQ (reference sequence). The CDR3 spans 16 residues. CDR3 protein: CASSYLSGPLTYEQYF. The CDR3 nucleotides read TGTGCCAGCAGTTACCTAAGCGGCCCTTTAACCTACGAGCAGTACTTC.

The gene calls are TRBV2 and TRBJ1-2; D remains ambiguous. From germline, CDR1 is SNHLY and CDR2 FYNNEI. The CDR3 contains 12 residues. Trimming removed 1 base at V and 14 bases at J, with 14 bases between. The CDR3 DNA reads TGTGCCAGCAGTGAAGGTCCGGCCAAGAGGACCTTC. This encodes CASSEGPAKRTF. The complete variable domain, with remaining parts taken from reference TRBV2 and TRBJ1-2, reads EPEVTQTPSHQVTQMGQEVILRCVPISNHLYFYWYRQILGQKVEFLVSFYNNEISEKSEIFDDQFSVERPDGSNFTLKIRSTKLEDSAMYFCASSEGPAKRTFGSGTRLTVV.

This chain links TRBV7-2 with TRBJ2-2, with 11 bases identical to TRBD2. V shed 0 bases, J shed 4 bases, and the junction held 4 bases outside the gene matches. Germline CDR1 reads SGHTA; CDR2 reads FQGNSA. The CDR3 consists of 17 residues. CDR3 in DNA: TGTGCCAGCAGCTTAGCGAGGCTAGCGGGGGGCACCGGGGAGCTGTTTTTT. This sequence encodes CASSLARLAGGTGELFF.